Shown below are 21 T cell receptor beta chains from a single sample sequenced in a study. Assay: immunoSEQ multiplex PCR; the TCRdb copy retains only in-frame clones and omits some. Among roughly 68,000 clones listed, just over 90% were seen once. The source material was PBMCs. These receptors were obtained from a middle-aged man with rheumatoid arthritis.

The CDR3 DNA sequence: TGTGCCAGCAATACGGGACGGCTGAACACTGAAGCTTTCTTT. This codes for CASNTGRLNTEAFF. The chain has TRBV6-6 and TRBJ1-1; tentative D call: TRBD1 (5 bases). Trimming left V 7 bases short and J 0 bases short, with 12 bases between. CDR1 and CDR2 from the germline V gene are MNHNY and SVGAGI (reference sequence). This CDR3 spans 14 amino acids.

Note on this clone: Other DNA sequences from this sample encode an identical CDR3 as well. The chain links TRBV7-9 to TRBJ1-1; 8 nucleotides match TRBD1. V shed 3 bases and J 11 bases; nucleotides not matched to a gene: 8. The CDR3 length is 13 residues. Germline V gene data show CDR1 as SEHNR and CDR2 as FQNEAQ (reference sequence). CDR3 region: CASSFLQGGRAFF. The CDR3, as DNA: TGTGCCAGCAGCTTTCTACAGGGGGGGCGGGCTTTCTTT.

The rearrangement uses TRBV28 and TRBJ1-2; possibly TRBD1 for D (6 bases). Germline V CDR1 and CDR2: MDHEN, SYDVKM. CDR3 length equals 14 residues. Between the trimmed V and J ends, which lost 6 bases and 5 bases, there was a span of 16 bases. The CDR3 nucleotides read TGTGCCAGCAGGCAGGATCGGGGGGCGTATGGCTACACCTTC. Its translation: CASRQDRGAYGYTF.

The rearrangement joins TRBV19 to TRBJ2-3; the match to TRBD2 covers 7 bases. Germline lookup yields CDR1 LNHDA and CDR2 SQIVND (reference sequence). V lost 5 bases and J lost 1; bases outside the gene matches: 6. There are 15 residues in the CDR3. DNA for the CDR3: TGTGCCAGTAGTTTTTCTAGCGGACGCACAGATACGCAGTATTTT. It yields the protein CASSFSSGRTDTQYF.

In this sample, this clone turned up once. The genes are TRBV9 and TRBJ2-1; 13 nucleotides align to TRBD2. This CDR3 comprises 16 residues. Germline V gene sequence: CDR1 SGDLS, CDR2 YYNGEE. V lost 4 bases and J lost 8; bases outside the gene matches: 9. The CDR3 reads CASSTRTSGSFYEQFF. In DNA form, the CDR3 reads TGTGCCAGCAGCACCCGGACTAGCGGGAGTTTCTATGAGCAGTTCTTC. The full variable domain, in which reference TRBV9 and TRBJ2-1 provide the parts outside the CDR3, is DSGVTQTPKHLITATGQRVTLRCSPRSGDLSVYWYQQSLDQGLQFLIQYYNGEERAKGNILERFSAQQFPDLHSELNLSSLELGDSALYFCASSTRTSGSFYEQFFGPGTRLTVL.

The chain joins TRBV25-1 to TRBJ1-2; the match to TRBD1 covers 10 bases. Germline V CDR1 and CDR2: MGHDK, SYGVNS. Trimming took 1 base from V and 0 from J; bases not matched to a gene: 2. CDR3 length equals 16 residues. CDR3: CASSEWGQGSNYGYTF. The CDR3 DNA sequence: TGTGCCAGCAGTGAATGGGGACAGGGGTCTAACTATGGCTACACCTTC.

The chain carries TRBV7-2 and TRBJ2-1; 12 nucleotides match TRBD2. Germline CDR1 reads SGHTA; CDR2 reads FQGNSA. V gave up 1 base and J gave up 4 bases; unmatched junction bases: 2. This CDR3 has 16 residues. The CDR3 spells CASSLGLAGAYNEQFF. CDR3 sequence (DNA): TGTGCCAGCAGCTTAGGACTAGCGGGGGCGTACAATGAGCAGTTCTTC.

The chain links TRBV6-5 to TRBJ1-2, with TRBD1 matching over 7 bases. V was pared by 6 bases and J by 5 bases, with 12 bases of the junction left unmatched. This CDR3 is built from 15 residues. CDR1 MNHEY and CDR2 SVGAGI come from the germline V gene. CDR3 sequence: CASRHNRGMSYGYTF. CDR3 in DNA: TGTGCCAGCAGACATAACAGGGGAATGAGTTATGGCTACACCTTC.

V usage is TRBV30 and J usage is TRBJ1-1; D unresolved. V was clipped by 0 bases and J by 3 bases, with 11 bases between them. The CDR3 is made up of 14 amino acids. The germline V gene has CDR1 GTSNPN and CDR2 SVGIG (reference sequence). Here the CDR3 DNA reads TGTGCCTGGAGTGTAGAACGACCGTACACTGAAGCTTTCTTT. Translated: CAWSVERPYTEAFF.

The V call is TRBV28, the J call TRBJ2-7, with D perhaps TRBD2 (5 bases). The CDR3 is made up of 17 amino acids. The V gene lost 6 bases and the J gene lost 3 bases, with 24 bases spanning the gap. CDR1 and CDR2 from the germline V gene are MDHEN and SYDVKM. The CDR3 bases are TGTGCCAGCAGACCCCGACCCGGGCTCGGAGGCTACTACGAGCAGTACTTC. Encoded protein: CASRPRPGLGGYYEQYF. Drawing the rest from reference TRBV28 and TRBJ2-7, the complete variable domain is DVKVTQSSRYLVKRTGEKVFLECVQDMDHENMFWYRQDPGLGLRLIYFSYDVKMKEKGDIPEGYSVSREKKERFSLILESASTNQTSMYLCASRPRPGLGGYYEQYFGPGTRLTVT.

This clone was observed once. The chain has TRBV18 and TRBJ2-6, with 9 bases fitting TRBD1. With 5 bases clipped from V and 3 bases from J, the junction kept 8 bases outside the gene matches. The CDR3 is 17 amino acids. The germline gives CDR1 KGHSH, CDR2 LQKENI. The CDR3 here is CASSTGTGTRGANVLTF. CDR3 DNA sequence: TGTGCCAGCTCAACCGGGACAGGGACCCGTGGGGCCAACGTCCTGACTTTC.

The CDR3 DNA reads TGTGCCAGCAGGTCTCCTGGAGTTAATTCACCCCTCCACTTT. Translated: CASRSPGVNSPLHF. The chain employs TRBV7-2 and TRBJ1-6; no reliable D call. The CDR3 contains 14 residues. Germline assignment: CDR1 SGHTA and CDR2 FQGNSA. V shed 6 bases and J shed 6 bases, with 12 bases lying between them. The variable domain in full, with the rest retrieved from reference TRBV7-2 and TRBJ1-6, is GAGVSQSPSNKVTEKGKDVELRCDPISGHTALYWYRQSLGQGLEFLIYFQGNSAPDKSGLPSDRFSAERTGGSVSTLTIQRTQQEDSAVYLCASRSPGVNSPLHFGNGTRLTVT.

The CDR3 loop is CAISATDRGNTEAFF. DNA of the CDR3: TGTGCCATCAGTGCGACCGACAGGGGTAACACTGAAGCTTTCTTT. J is TRBJ1-1 and V is TRBV10-3; 8 nucleotides agree with TRBD1. With V trimmed by 4 bases and J by 2 bases, 6 bases remained unmatched. Looked up from germline, CDR1 is ENHRY and CDR2 is SYGVKD. The CDR3 totals 15 residues.

The rearrangement joins TRBV19 to TRBJ1-3; 8 bases fit TRBD1. The CDR3 is 18 residues long. Germline CDR1 and CDR2: LNHDA and SQIVND (reference sequence). The V gene end was trimmed by 2 bases and the J gene end by 2 bases; junction bases not matched to a gene: 11. In DNA, the CDR3 is TGTGCCAGTAGTATAATATCCACCACAGGGGGAACTGGAAACACCATATATTTT. Amino acid sequence: CASSIISTTGGTGNTIYF.

The gene calls are TRBV7-8 and TRBJ2-6; no definite D call. V lost 1 base, J lost 3 bases, and 1 base lay in between. Germline lookup yields CDR1 SGHVS and CDR2 FQNEAQ. This CDR3 comprises 13 residues. CDR3: CASSLGGANVLTF. CDR3 DNA: TGTGCCAGCAGCTTAGGTGGGGCCAACGTCCTGACTTTC.

The rearrangement uses TRBV7-9 and TRBJ2-1, with TRBD2 as a possible D gene (6 bases). V was trimmed by 1 base and J by 1 base, leaving 11 bases between them. The germline V gene has CDR1 SEHNR and CDR2 FQNEAQ (reference sequence). The CDR3 has 16 amino acids. The CDR3 sequence: CASSLVSSVSYNEQFF. The CDR3 DNA sequence: TGTGCCAGCAGCTTAGTTTCTAGCGTATCCTACAATGAGCAGTTCTTC. The whole variable domain, filled in from reference TRBV7-9 and TRBJ2-1, reads DTGVSQNPRHKITKRGQNVTFRCDPISEHNRLYWYRQTLGQGPEFLTYFQNEAQLEKSRLLSDRFSAERPKGSFSTLEIQRTEQGDSAMYLCASSLVSSVSYNEQFFGPGTRLTVL.

The chain has TRBV29-1 and TRBJ2-7; weak D call: TRBD1 (6 bases). CDR1 is SQVTM and CDR2 is ANQGSEA in the germline V gene. The V end was cut by 3 bases, the J end by 2 bases, with 14 bases between. The length of the CDR3 is 14 residues. The CDR3 protein is CSVERQGTPYEQYF. Here the CDR3 DNA reads TGCAGCGTTGAGCGGCAGGGGACGCCCTACGAGCAGTACTTC.

The chain carries TRBV27 and TRBJ2-7; D uncertain. This CDR3 spans 17 amino acids. Trimming cost V 0 bases and J 3 bases, with 18 bases left between them. Germline V gene sequence: CDR1 MNHEY, CDR2 SMNVEV (reference sequence). The CDR3 nucleotides are TGTGCCAGCAGTTTATCCGCACCGTCGCACCCCCTCTACGAGCAGTACTTC. Protein sequence: CASSLSAPSHPLYEQYF.

The chain employs TRBV18 and TRBJ2-1; tentative D call: TRBD1 (6 bases). Deletions cut 4 bases from V and 1 base from J, with 17 bases between. Germline V gene sequence: CDR1 KGHSH, CDR2 LQKENI. The CDR3 length is 17 residues. The CDR3 sequence is CASSLGRLQGSYNEQFF. The CDR3 DNA sequence: TGTGCCAGCTCACTGGGCCGGTTACAGGGTTCCTACAATGAGCAGTTCTTC.

The rearrangement uses TRBV28 and TRBJ1-5, with a possible D match to TRBD1 (6 bases). Trimming took 4 bases from V and 9 from J, leaving 19 bases between them. This CDR3 is built from 15 residues. Germline-derived CDR1 and CDR2 are MDHEN and SYDVKM. CDR3 coding DNA: TGTGCCAGCAGTTCGAGGGGGGACACAGAAGGGCCCCAGCATTTT. Protein sequence: CASSSRGDTEGPQHF.

This rearrangement joins TRBV28 to TRBJ2-5, with D perhaps TRBD2 (5 bases). With 6 bases removed from V and 4 bases from J, the gap between germline ends came to 15 bases. The CDR3 totals 14 residues. Germline CDR1 MDHEN, CDR2 SYDVKM. CDR3 sequence (DNA): TGTGCCAGCAGCAGTGGCCCCGGGGTAGAGACCCAGTACTTC. It is translated as CASSSGPGVETQYF.